This TCR beta chain was recorded in a study of CD8+ T cells in alopecia areata. Extracted RNA was reverse transcribed, and the resulting cDNA served as sequencing template. Using immunoSEQ multiplex PCR, the repertoire was profiled, and TCRdb retains in-frame clones only, with some absent. Among 95,000 to 110,000 clones listed, roughly 84% were seen once. A word on this clone: Its antigen is still unknown.

The treatment is: oral pan-JAK inhibitor, 5-10 mg twice daily. Study results and caveats: An increase in clonality over normal scalp was evident in lesional scalp, especially alopecia totalis/universalis.

The CDR3 is made up of 15 amino acids. V shed 4 bases and J 2 bases; nucleotides not matched to a gene: 5. In germline, CDR1 is SGHTA, CDR2 FQGNSA. The TCR sequence derives from a human donor with alopecia areata. The V and J genes are TRBV7-2 and TRBJ2-7; 10 nucleotides match TRBD2. The sequenced sample was CD8+ T cells sorted from blood, obtained at week 24, from a patient treated with tofacitinib. In nucleotides, the CDR3 is TGTGCCAGCAGCTACGAACTAGCGGGGACCTACGAGCAGTACTTC. It codes for CASSYELAGTYEQYF.